Each of the 19 T cell receptor beta chains below was sequenced from the same sample in a study of T cells in Graves' hyperthyroidism and ophthalmopathy. RNA transcripts yielded amplified TCR beta CDR3 regions. The HTBI primer set was used in a first-round RT-PCR of the TCR CDR3. TCRdb fed the multiplex PCR reads into MiXCR, producing one record per CDR3 protein. The sample holds a few hundred thousand distinct CDR3 sequences, roughly 18% seen once. The specimen was blood. The receptors were gathered from a woman aged 40 to 50 with Graves' ophthalmopathy.

This clonotype was seen ten or more times. The chain's CDR3 is CASSPASQTYEQYF. Written as DNA, the CDR3 is TGCGCCAGCAGCCCGGCCAGCCAGACCTACGAGCAGTACTTC. The J gene is TRBJ2-7, the V gene TRBV5-1; D not certain. Germline loops: CDR1 SGHRS, CDR2 YFSETQ. CDR3 length: 14 amino acids. Trimming removed 4 bases from V and 2 bases from J, with 13 bases in between.

Many counts were recorded for this clonotype. This chain uses TRBV7-6 with TRBJ2-2; D is perhaps TRBD2 (6 bases). The CDR3 runs 16 residues. Germline lookup yields CDR1 SGHVS and CDR2 FNYEAQ. Trimming shortened V by 2 bases and J by 2 bases, and 12 bases separated the two germline ends. The DNA for the CDR3 is TGTGCCAGCAGCTTAAAGGTAGCGGCAAACACCGGGGAGCTGTTTTTT. Its translation: CASSLKVAANTGELFF.

The V call is TRBV6-1, the J call TRBJ1-2, with 8 bases identical to TRBD1. V trimming: 7 bases; J trimming: 7 bases; junction bases outside the gene matches: 8. Germline V gene sequence: CDR1 MNHNS, CDR2 SASEGT. This CDR3 contains 13 residues. The CDR3 coding sequence is TGTGCCAGCACCGGACAGGGTCCCTTTGGCTACACCTTC. It yields the protein CASTGQGPFGYTF.

This chain joins TRBV12-3 or TRBV12-4 and TRBJ2-5; 11 bases map to TRBD1. CDR3 length equals 14 residues. With V trimmed by 8 bases and J by 4 bases, 6 bases remained unmatched. The CDR3 region has the DNA TGTGCCAGCGGGGGACAGGGGGAGGCAGAGACCCAGTACTTC. It codes for CASGGQGEAETQYF.

The chain links TRBV20-1 to TRBJ1-5; D gene unclear. Looked up from germline, CDR1 is DFQATT and CDR2 is SNEGSKA (reference sequence). The CDR3 contains 15 residues. V was trimmed by 1 base and J by 2 bases, leaving 12 bases between them. CDR3 amino acids: CSARVATAGNQPQHF. Here the CDR3 DNA reads TGCAGTGCTAGAGTTGCGACGGCGGGCAATCAGCCCCAGCATTTT.

Within the sample, this clonotype is medium-sized. J is TRBJ2-7 and V is TRBV28; D is perhaps TRBD1 or TRBD2 (6 bases each). V was shortened by 5 bases and J by 9 bases, with 11 bases between the two germline ends. This CDR3 spans 11 amino acids. CDR1 and CDR2 (germline): MDHEN, SYDVKM. CDR3 DNA: TGTGCCAGCAGTGCACAGGGAGGGCAGTACTTC. It is translated as CASSAQGGQYF.

At least ten counts were recorded for this clonotype. This chain joins TRBV6-1 and TRBJ1-5, with 8 bases identical to TRBD1. Germline CDR1 is MNHNS and CDR2 is SASEGT. The CDR3 runs 16 residues. The ends lost 6 bases at V and 3 bases at J; junction bases unmatched: 10. The CDR3 DNA sequence: TGTGCCAGCAGCTCCGGGACAGGCAGTAACAATCAGCCCCAGCATTTT. Its protein is CASSSGTGSNNQPQHF.

This clonotype was seen at least ten times. The CDR3 region is CASSSGIVAEAFF. For the CDR3, the DNA is TGTGCCAGCAGTTCAGGGATCGTCGCTGAAGCTTTCTTT. The chain couples TRBV27 to TRBJ1-1; weak D call: TRBD1 (5 bases). CDR3 length: 13 residues. The germline gives CDR1 MNHEY, CDR2 SMNVEV (reference sequence). Trimming stripped 4 bases from V and 6 bases from J, with 12 bases between.

The genes are TRBV6-2 or TRBV6-3 and TRBJ1-5; 10 nucleotides match TRBD1. The CDR3 has 17 amino acids. The V gene's germline CDR1 is MNHEY and CDR2 SVGEGT. The V and J ends lost 6 bases and 5 bases, in that order; junction bases with no gene match: 13. The CDR3 DNA sequence: TGTGCCAGCAGCAGGGGCAGGACAGGGGGGATACATCAGCCCCAGCATTTT. Amino acid sequence: CASSRGRTGGIHQPQHF.

This clonotype was counted at least ten times. The chain joins TRBV5-1 to TRBJ2-6; no clear D gene. This CDR3 is built from 15 residues. Trimming shortened V by 5 bases and J by 4 bases, and 13 bases separated the two germline ends. The germline gives CDR1 SGHRS, CDR2 YFSETQ. The CDR3 spells CASSIVGSGANVLTF. CDR3 nucleotides: TGCGCCAGCAGTATAGTAGGGTCCGGGGCCAACGTCCTGACTTTC.

This clonotype was recorded a few times. This chain joins TRBV4-1 and TRBJ2-3; 10 nucleotides line up with TRBD2. Germline V gives CDR1 MGHRA, CDR2 YSYEKL. The CDR3 runs to 18 residues. V shed 0 bases, J shed 6 bases, and the junction held 12 bases outside the gene matches. The chain's CDR3 is CASSQDRAGGPLGDTQYF. CDR3 bases: TGCGCCAGCAGCCAAGATAGAGCGGGAGGGCCCCTCGGGGATACGCAGTATTTT.

This clonotype is categorized as medium-sized (0.01 to 0.1%). The chain carries TRBV28 and TRBJ2-5; TRBD2 might be the D (6 bases). This CDR3 region has 15 residues. V shed 7 bases and J shed 5 bases, with 20 bases lying between them. Germline lookup yields CDR1 MDHEN and CDR2 SYDVKM. As DNA, the CDR3 is TGTGCCAGCATCTCTCGGGACTCCCAAACGGAGACCCAGTACTTC. Translation gives CASISRDSQTETQYF.

This clonotype was observed a few times. One junction end disagrees with the germline gene, perhaps due to a read error. V gene TRBV11-2 combines with J gene TRBJ2-7; 7 nucleotides agree with TRBD1. Germline CDR1 SGHAT, CDR2 FQNNGV. This CDR3 has 13 amino acids. The chain's CDR3 is CANSRGQTYEQYF. The CDR3 nucleotides read TGTGCCAACAGCAGGGGACAGACCTACGAGCAGTACTTC.

CDR3 in amino acids: CASSLGGGLADVEQYF. DNA of the CDR3: TGTGCCAGCAGTTTAGGAGGGGGGCTAGCGGACGTCGAGCAGTACTTC. The rearrangement links TRBV12-3 or TRBV12-4 to TRBJ2-7, with D perhaps matching TRBD2 (7 bases). Trimming pared 1 base from V and 6 bases from J, leaving 19 bases between. The CDR3 is made up of 16 amino acids.

This clonotype came up many times. The genes are TRBV6-1 and TRBJ2-6; D unclear. The germline V gene encodes CDR1 MNHNS and CDR2 SASEGT. V gave up 7 bases and J gave up 0 bases, with 7 bases separating them. This CDR3 has 14 residues. CDR3 loop: CASNRRSGANVLTF. In nucleotides, the CDR3 is TGTGCCAGCAACCGACGCTCTGGGGCCAACGTCCTGACTTTC.

This clonotype was recorded many times. The V gene is TRBV28, the J gene TRBJ2-5; TRBD1 might be the D (6 bases). The germline CDR1 and CDR2 sequences are MDHEN and SYDVKM. Deletions cut 5 bases from V and 3 bases from J, with 13 bases between. CDR3 length: 14 residues. Written as DNA, the CDR3 is TGTGCCAGCAGTCCCCCTCGGACAGAAGAGACCCAGTACTTC. The encoded protein is CASSPPRTEETQYF.

This clonotype was picked up a small number of times. The chain is built from TRBV10-1 and TRBJ1-5; D is ambiguous. The V gene's germline CDR1 is WNHNN and CDR2 SYGVQD (reference sequence). V shed 4 bases and J shed 5 bases, with 9 bases lying between them. This CDR3 spans 13 amino acids. In DNA form, the CDR3 reads TGCGCCAGCAGTGGCGAGGGATATCAGCCCCAGCATTTT. Translating gives CASSGEGYQPQHF.

This clonotype was observed many times. The chain uses TRBV4-2 and TRBJ2-2; 9 bases are shared with TRBD2. CDR3 length: 18 amino acids. J gave up 1 base and V 0 bases, and 6 bases lay outside the gene matches. Germline V lookup: CDR1 LGHNA, CDR2 YNFKEQ. This CDR3 is CASSQDGMTSGNTGELFF. Written as DNA, the CDR3 is TGTGCCAGCAGCCAAGATGGCATGACTAGCGGGAACACCGGGGAGCTGTTTTTT.

The rearrangement joins TRBV28 to TRBJ2-7; TRBD2 agrees at 15 bases. CDR1 MDHEN and CDR2 SYDVKM come from the germline V gene. V lost 7 bases to trimming and J lost 7 bases; unmatched junction nucleotides: 5. The CDR3 is 14 residues long. CDR3 sequence: CASKPGLAGGEQYF. The CDR3 coding sequence is TGTGCCAGCAAACCGGGACTAGCGGGGGGTGAGCAGTACTTC.